This T cell receptor beta chain is from a study of chemoradiotherapy in HPV16-positive cancers. General study findings and limits: HPV-specific T cells were functionally defined from only a couple of HPV16-positive patients.

With respect to this clone: Antigen specificity is unknown.

Only in-frame clones appear in the TCRdb table, and some are missing; sequencing was by immunoSEQ multiplex PCR. The repertoire holds fewer than 15,000 clones, with around nine tenths as singletons. This material consisted of blood, taken from a patient who underwent chemoradiotherapy. The receptor was isolated from a human donor with HPV-associated anogenital cancer.

The CDR3 region has the DNA TGCGCCAGCAGCTTGGACACGGGGTACGAGCAGTACTTC. Translated, it gives CASSLDTGYEQYF. J is TRBJ2-7 and V is TRBV5-1; D perhaps matches TRBD2 (5 bases). Germline-derived CDR1 and CDR2 are SGHRS and YFSETQ. The CDR3 sequence is 13 residues long. Deletions cut 0 bases from V and 4 bases from J, with 8 bases between.